A selection of T cell receptor beta chains follows, all from one sample in a study of blood T cell repertoires in COVID-19. The table came from immunoSEQ multiplex PCR; TCRdb's copy has only in-frame clones and leaves some out. The sample contains about 40,000 clones, roughly 77% of which appear only once. The sequenced material came from peripheral blood. The receptors originated from an elderly man with active or convalescent COVID-19. The CDR3 runs from the conserved cysteine through the conserved F or W. The D gene is left open where the match is weak. For some rows the clone size is stated as once, few or many, or as a class when expanded; others skip it.

CDR3nt: TGTGCCAGCAACCAGGACAGGGACCACGAGCAGTACTTC
CDR3aa: CASNQDRDHEQYF
abundance: NA
v_gene: TRBV6-6
d_gene: TRBD1
j_gene: TRBJ2-7

CDR3nt: TGTGCCAGCAGCTCCAACCCGGGACAGCCAAATTCACCCCTCCACTTT
CDR3aa: CASSSNPGQPNSPLHF
abundance: NA
v_gene: TRBV11-2
d_gene: TRBD1
j_gene: TRBJ1-6

CDR3nt: TGTGCCAGCAGCCAAAGAGCGAGCGGGAGAGGCGAGACCCAGTACTTC
CDR3aa: CASSQRASGRGETQYF
abundance: NA
v_gene: TRBV21-1
d_gene: NA
j_gene: TRBJ2-5

CDR3nt: TGTGCCAGCAGCCCTGACCGACAGGGGCGTCGAGATAGCAATGAGCAGTTCTTC
CDR3aa: CASSPDRQGRRDSNEQFF
abundance: NA
v_gene: TRBV3-1/TRBV3-2
d_gene: TRBD1
j_gene: TRBJ2-1

CDR3nt: TGTGCCAGCAGTTACTCGGCGGGAATAGAGTTGGAAGCTTTCTTT
CDR3aa: CASSYSAGIELEAFF
abundance: NA
v_gene: TRBV6-5
d_gene: NA
j_gene: TRBJ1-1

CDR3nt: TGCGCCAGCAGCTTGGGAGGTGGGGAGACCCAGTACTTC
CDR3aa: CASSLGGGETQYF
abundance: NA
v_gene: TRBV5-1
d_gene: NA
j_gene: TRBJ2-5

CDR3nt: TGTGCCAGCAGCACTAACAATTCACCCCTCCACTTT
CDR3aa: CASSTNNSPLHF
abundance: NA
v_gene: TRBV7-8
d_gene: NA
j_gene: TRBJ1-6

CDR3nt: TGTGCCAGCGGGGCCTACGGAGACGGCACAGATACGCAGTATTTT
CDR3aa: CASGAYGDGTDTQYF
abundance: NA
v_gene: TRBV2
d_gene: NA
j_gene: TRBJ2-3

CDR3nt: TGTGCCAGCAGCCAAGAGGGGGGTTGGGGCACAGATACGCAGTATTTT
CDR3aa: CASSQEGGWGTDTQYF
abundance: NA
v_gene: TRBV3-1/TRBV3-2
d_gene: NA
j_gene: TRBJ2-3

CDR3nt: TGTGCCAGCAGCTTGCGACAAGATAATTCACCCCTCCACTTT
CDR3aa: CASSLRQDNSPLHF
abundance: NA
v_gene: TRBV7-2
d_gene: NA
j_gene: TRBJ1-6

CDR3nt: TGTGCCAGCAGATCCGGGACTAGCGGGTACGAGCAGTACTTC
CDR3aa: CASRSGTSGYEQYF
abundance: NA
v_gene: TRBV5-6
d_gene: TRBD2
j_gene: TRBJ2-7

CDR3nt: TGTGCCAGTAGTATTCAGGGTTTACCCAATCTCGGGGAGCTGTTTTTT
CDR3aa: CASSIQGLPNLGELFF
abundance: NA
v_gene: TRBV19
d_gene: NA
j_gene: TRBJ2-2

CDR3nt: TGTGCCAGTAGTCAAGGGACAGGGAACACCGGGGAGCTGTTTTTT
CDR3aa: CASSQGTGNTGELFF
abundance: NA
v_gene: TRBV19
d_gene: TRBD1
j_gene: TRBJ2-2

CDR3nt: TGTGCCAGCAGTAAGGAGGGACGGCTCTGTCCCGCAGATACGCAGTATTTT
CDR3aa: CASSKEGRLCPADTQYF
abundance: NA
v_gene: TRBV21-1
d_gene: NA
j_gene: TRBJ2-3

CDR3nt: TGTGCCAGTAGTATAGGGCAGGGGCTCGGCGAGCAGTACTTC
CDR3aa: CASSIGQGLGEQYF
abundance: few
v_gene: TRBV19
d_gene: NA
j_gene: TRBJ2-7

CDR3nt: TGTGCCAGCAGTGGGACTGTGGATGGCTACACCTTC
CDR3aa: CASSGTVDGYTF
abundance: NA
v_gene: TRBV2
d_gene: NA
j_gene: TRBJ1-2

CDR3nt: TGTGCCAGCAGCCAAGATTTCCGGGGGGCCAACTCCTACGAGCAGTACTTC
CDR3aa: CASSQDFRGANSYEQYF
abundance: NA
v_gene: TRBV4-2
d_gene: NA
j_gene: TRBJ2-7

CDR3nt: TGTGCCAGCAACGGCGGTTTCACAGATACGCAGTATTTT
CDR3aa: CASNGGFTDTQYF
abundance: NA
v_gene: TRBV6-5
d_gene: NA
j_gene: TRBJ2-3

CDR3nt: TGTGCTAGCAGCCCGGGACTAGCGGGAGCGGAGACCCAGTACTTC
CDR3aa: CASSPGLAGAETQYF
abundance: NA
v_gene: TRBV7-7
d_gene: TRBD2
j_gene: TRBJ2-5

CDR3nt: TGTGCCAGCAGCCTTAGACAGACCTCCTACAATGAGCAGTTCTTC
CDR3aa: CASSLRQTSYNEQFF
abundance: NA
v_gene: TRBV3-1/TRBV3-2
d_gene: NA
j_gene: TRBJ2-1

CDR3nt: TGTGCCAGCCGCCCTTGGACTAGCTTGGCAGATACGCAGTATTTT
CDR3aa: CASRPWTSLADTQYF
abundance: NA
v_gene: TRBV28
d_gene: TRBD2
j_gene: TRBJ2-3

CDR3nt: TGTGCCAGCAGCTTCCCCGGGACAGGGTCCAAATTCTTC
CDR3aa: CASSFPGTGSKFF
abundance: few
v_gene: TRBV5-4
d_gene: TRBD1
j_gene: TRBJ2-7

CDR3nt: TGTGCCAGCAGTGAAAGGACAGTCGGGACTGAAGCTTTCTTT
CDR3aa: CASSERTVGTEAFF
abundance: NA
v_gene: TRBV2
d_gene: NA
j_gene: TRBJ1-1

CDR3nt: TGTGCCAGCAGTTCCCGACTAGCGGGAGTAGGCCAAGAGACCCAGTACTTC
CDR3aa: CASSSRLAGVGQETQYF
abundance: NA
v_gene: TRBV27
d_gene: TRBD2
j_gene: TRBJ2-5

CDR3nt: TGTGCCAGCAGCCTTCGGACTCATAACTATGGCTACACCTTC
CDR3aa: CASSLRTHNYGYTF
abundance: NA
v_gene: TRBV5-6
d_gene: NA
j_gene: TRBJ1-2

CDR3nt: TGTGCCAGCAGTCTGGGACAGGGCCACTACGAGCAGTACTTC
CDR3aa: CASSLGQGHYEQYF
abundance: NA
v_gene: TRBV27
d_gene: TRBD1
j_gene: TRBJ2-7

CDR3nt: TGTGCCAGCAGCAAAGACAGGGGGAGGACTCGATATGGCTACACCTTC
CDR3aa: CASSKDRGRTRYGYTF
abundance: NA
v_gene: TRBV9
d_gene: TRBD1
j_gene: TRBJ1-2

CDR3nt: TGCGCCAGCAGCCAGTCGGGGAATGGCTACACCTTC
CDR3aa: CASSQSGNGYTF
abundance: few
v_gene: TRBV4-3
d_gene: NA
j_gene: TRBJ1-2

CDR3nt: TGTGCCAGCAGAGAGGGACAGGGAAGCTCTGAAGCTTTCTTT
CDR3aa: CASREGQGSSEAFF
abundance: NA
v_gene: TRBV27
d_gene: TRBD1
j_gene: TRBJ1-1

CDR3nt: TGTGCCAGCAGTTTATCGGTCGGACAAACCTACGAGCAGTACTTC
CDR3aa: CASSLSVGQTYEQYF
abundance: once
v_gene: TRBV27
d_gene: NA
j_gene: TRBJ2-7

CDR3nt: TGTGCCAGCAGCCGGGACGGCCAGCGGGGCTCCTACAATGAGCAGTTCTTC
CDR3aa: CASSRDGQRGSYNEQFF
abundance: NA
v_gene: TRBV5-5
d_gene: TRBD2
j_gene: TRBJ2-1

CDR3nt: TGTGCCAGCAGCCCCGGTGTAGGGGCTAGCTCCTACAATGAGCAGTTCTTC
CDR3aa: CASSPGVGASSYNEQFF
abundance: NA
v_gene: TRBV7-3
d_gene: NA
j_gene: TRBJ2-1

CDR3nt: TGTGCCAGCAGCACCCGGGACAGGGAGACCACCGGGGAGCTGTTTTTT
CDR3aa: CASSTRDRETTGELFF
abundance: few
v_gene: TRBV13
d_gene: TRBD1
j_gene: TRBJ2-2

CDR3nt: TGTGCCAGCAGGTGGACAGGGGGGAACACTGAAGCTTTCTTT
CDR3aa: CASRWTGGNTEAFF
abundance: NA
v_gene: TRBV2
d_gene: TRBD1
j_gene: TRBJ1-1

CDR3nt: TGTGCCAGCAGTTTAGGGATTGACAGGATCTACGAGCAGTACTTC
CDR3aa: CASSLGIDRIYEQYF
abundance: NA
v_gene: TRBV27
d_gene: NA
j_gene: TRBJ2-7

CDR3nt: TGTGCCAGTAGTAGACAGGGGGCGAATGAAAAACTGTTTTTT
CDR3aa: CASSRQGANEKLFF
abundance: NA
v_gene: TRBV19
d_gene: TRBD1
j_gene: TRBJ1-4

CDR3nt: TGTGCCAGCAGCCAAGACGGCTCCTACAATGAGCAGTTCTTC
CDR3aa: CASSQDGSYNEQFF
abundance: NA
v_gene: TRBV3-1/TRBV3-2
d_gene: NA
j_gene: TRBJ2-1

CDR3nt: TGTGCCAGCAGCTTAGAGGAGGGACTAGCACATGAGCAGTTCTTC
CDR3aa: CASSLEEGLAHEQFF
abundance: NA
v_gene: TRBV7-8
d_gene: TRBD2
j_gene: TRBJ2-1

CDR3nt: TGTGCCAGCGTTTCTAGGAGGGGATACAATGAGCAGTTCTTC
CDR3aa: CASVSRRGYNEQFF
abundance: few
v_gene: TRBV2
d_gene: NA
j_gene: TRBJ2-1

CDR3nt: TGTGCCAGCAGCCCACAGGGAAGAGGCCATGGCTACACCTTC
CDR3aa: CASSPQGRGHGYTF
abundance: NA
v_gene: TRBV3-1/TRBV3-2
d_gene: NA
j_gene: TRBJ1-2

CDR3nt: TGCGCCAGCAGCTCATCCGGGACTAGCAGCATCTACGAGCAGTACTTC
CDR3aa: CASSSSGTSSIYEQYF
abundance: NA
v_gene: TRBV5-1
d_gene: TRBD2
j_gene: TRBJ2-7